The 7 T cell receptor beta chains given below trace back to one sample, sequenced in a study of early T cells in non-severe SARS-CoV-2 infection. One entry per CDR3 protein results from TCRdb running MiXCR on the 5' RACE reads. The table includes around 66,000 distinct CDR3 sequences, approximately 6.1% detected once. Sequenced here: whole blood, sampled at baseline. Every receptor here comes from an adult who was a healthcare worker with PCR-confirmed SARS-CoV-2 infection or an uninfected control (not recorded which).

There are many counts of this clonotype. The V gene is TRBV7-9, the J gene TRBJ1-2, with 9 bases aligning to TRBD1. The CDR3 is made up of 19 amino acids. V was pared by 4 bases and J by 7 bases, with 22 bases of the junction left unmatched. CDR1 SEHNR and CDR2 FQNEAQ come from the germline V gene (reference sequence). DNA for the CDR3: TGTGCCAGCAGCTCCGAGAGAACAGGGGGCCGATCAATTACATCTGGCTACACCTTC. Amino acid sequence: CASSSERTGGRSITSGYTF. The full variable domain, its missing parts supplied by reference TRBV7-9 and TRBJ1-2, is DTGVSQNPRHKITKRGQNVTFRCDPISEHNRLYWYRQTLGQGPEFLTYFQNEAQLEKSRLLSDRFSAERPKGSFSTLEIQRTEQGDSAMYLCASSSERTGGRSITSGYTFGSGTRLTVV.

This clonotype came up many times. DNA for the CDR3: TGTGCCAGCAGCGTGGACGCGGGGTACAATGAGCAGTTCTTC. This translates into CASSVDAGYNEQFF. The J gene is TRBJ2-1, the V gene TRBV7-6; TRBD2 is a possible D gene (6 bases). The CDR3 length is 14 residues. Between the trimmed V and J ends, which lost 5 bases and 4 bases, there was a span of 12 bases. Germline V gene lookup returns CDR1 SGHVS and CDR2 FNYEAQ.

Ten or more counts support this clonotype. This CDR3 reads CASSSTEYGYTF. DNA for the CDR3: TGTGCCAGCAGTTCAACAGAATATGGCTACACCTTC. The chain employs TRBV6-5 and TRBJ1-2; D gene uncertain. This CDR3 spans 12 amino acids. The germline V gene encodes CDR1 MNHEY and CDR2 SVGAGI. V was pared by 4 bases and J by 5 bases, with 8 bases between.

The chain has TRBV7-2 and TRBJ2-5; 12 bases line up with TRBD2. V trimming: 5 bases; J trimming: 6 bases; junction bases outside the gene matches: 10. This CDR3 comprises 16 residues. Germline CDR1 and CDR2: SGHTA and FQGNSA. This CDR3 reads CASSLNLAGGKKTQYF. The CDR3 nucleotides are TGTGCCAGCAGCCTAAATCTAGCGGGAGGGAAAAAGACCCAGTACTTC.

This clonotype was observed at least ten times. This sequence joins TRBV29-1 and TRBJ1-1; D not certain. The CDR3 is made up of 13 amino acids. V dropped 6 bases and J dropped 3 bases, with 14 bases sitting between them. From germline, CDR1 is SQVTM and CDR2 ANQGSEA. CDR3 nucleotides: TGCAGCGTACTTCACGGACTTCACACTGAAGCTTTCTTT. It yields the protein CSVLHGLHTEAFF.

Details on this clonotype: One base away lies a much larger clone, so this may be a sequencing read error. The chain is built from TRBV20-1 and TRBJ2-7; no firm D call. Germline V lookup: CDR1 DFQATT, CDR2 SNEGSKA (reference sequence). This CDR3 region has 13 residues. CDR3: CSAGVVSSYELYF. The DNA of the CDR3 is TGCAGTGCTGGGGTGGTTAGCTCCTACGAGCTGTACTTC.

By its share, this clonotype is medium-sized. The chain has TRBV10-2 and TRBJ1-6; no reliable D call. V lost 2 bases and J 13 bases, leaving 9 bases between the germline ends. This CDR3 has 12 residues. Germline CDR1 reads WSHSY; CDR2 reads SAAADI. The CDR3: CASSEAKSPLHF. The CDR3 DNA reads as TGCGCCAGCAGTGAGGCCAAATCTCCCCTCCACTTT.